This T cell receptor beta chain came from a study of T cell responses to AZD1222 COVID-19 vaccine. About this clone: Antigen: not known.

Clones were read by immunoSEQ multiplex PCR, and TCRdb kept only the in-frame ones, dropping some. The table shows about 110,000 clones, with roughly 90% occurring only once. This CDR3 comprises 11 residues. General study points: White British ancestry dominated among donors, who included more females, and clonal diversity was possibly underestimated. AZD1222 recipients seropositive at baseline numbered only 6 or 7.

The sequence derives from an adult in good health. The gene calls are TRBV21-1 and TRBJ2-7. TRBV21-1 is recorded as a pseudogene. The sequencing used peripheral blood, collected on day 0 of MenACWY control vaccination. The CDR3 bases are TGTGCCAGCAGCGACTCCTACGAGCAGTACTTC. This codes for CASSDSYEQYF.